This passage covers 20 T cell receptor beta chains from one sample sequenced in a study of T cell clones after liver transplantation. Profiled with immunoSEQ multiplex PCR; TCRdb holds only in-frame clones, not every one. Of about 100,000 clones in the sample, approximately 78% are singletons; the top ten hold roughly 0.9%. Sequences were derived from CD4+ T cells from blood, sampled before liver transplant. Receptors were obtained from a human donor who received a liver transplant.

The V gene is TRBV6-1, the J gene TRBJ2-2; D is uncertain. The CDR3 runs to 18 residues. The ends were cut back, 1 base at V and 0 bases at J, with 15 bases in the middle. CDR1 and CDR2 (germline): MNHNS, SASEGT. CDR3 in amino acids: CASSEVRAIRANTGELFF. CDR3 coding DNA: TGTGCCAGCAGTGAAGTTCGGGCCATTCGGGCGAACACCGGGGAGCTGTTTTTT.

This clone was seen more than once but under ten times. V gene TRBV5-1 combines with J gene TRBJ2-2; a weak D match, TRBD1 (6 bases). The CDR3 spans 16 residues. Germline V gives CDR1 SGHRS, CDR2 YFSETQ. V was cut by 6 bases and J by 3 bases, with 18 bases left in between. The CDR3 coding sequence is TGCGCCAGCACCCTAAACCTCCCAGGGGACACCGGGGAGCTGTTTTTT. This codes for CASTLNLPGDTGELFF.

This rearrangement joins TRBV28 to TRBJ1-2; unclear D gene. The CDR3 has 13 amino acids. Trimming left V 3 bases short and J 1 base short, with 6 bases between. Germline V gene lookup returns CDR1 MDHEN and CDR2 SYDVKM. CDR3 nucleotide sequence: TGTGCCAGCAGTTTGGTGATTAACTATGGCTACACCTTC. As protein: CASSLVINYGYTF.

The V and J genes are TRBV27 and TRBJ2-7; D remains ambiguous. The CDR3 spans 13 residues. The V gene's germline CDR1 is MNHEY and CDR2 SMNVEV (reference sequence). Trimming removed 4 bases from V and 2 bases from J, with 9 bases in between. CDR3 protein: CASSSPGPYEQYF. CDR3 coding DNA: TGTGCCAGCAGTTCCCCCGGACCCTACGAGCAGTACTTC.

A note on this clone: The sample carries other DNA sequences with the same CDR3. This chain joins TRBV27 and TRBJ1-2, with TRBD1 as a possible D gene (5 bases). Trimming removed 5 bases from V and 4 bases from J, with 17 bases in between. Germline V lookup: CDR1 MNHEY, CDR2 SMNVEV (reference sequence). The CDR3 sequence is 15 residues long. CDR3 coding DNA: TGTGCCAGCAGTCCTTTAGGGCAGGGCGCCTATGGCTACACCTTC. It codes for CASSPLGQGAYGYTF.

CDR3 nucleotides: TGTGCCAGCAGCAAAAAGGGCCGGGGCGCGCACACTGAAGCTTTCTTT. It specifies CASSKKGRGAHTEAFF. J is TRBJ1-1 and V is TRBV21-1. TRBV21-1 is a pseudogene locus. CDR3 length equals 16 residues.

This sequence joins TRBV28 and TRBJ1-4; D is ambiguous. Germline CDR1 is MDHEN and CDR2 is SYDVKM. The CDR3 contains 14 residues. Trimming pared 6 bases from V and 5 bases from J, leaving 13 bases between. The CDR3 DNA reads TGTGCCAGCAGGTTGGAGGGAGGGAATGAAAAACTGTTTTTT. This translates into CASRLEGGNEKLFF. Variable domain in full (rest from reference TRBV28 and TRBJ1-4): DVKVTQSSRYLVKRTGEKVFLECVQDMDHENMFWYRQDPGLGLRLIYFSYDVKMKEKGDIPEGYSVSREKKERFSLILESASTNQTSMYLCASRLEGGNEKLFFGSGTQLSVL.

The chain combines TRBV19 with TRBJ2-7, with D tentatively TRBD2 (6 bases). The germline V and J ends were trimmed by 3 bases and 2 bases, with 11 bases remaining between them. CDR1 and CDR2 (germline): LNHDA, SQIVND (reference sequence). The CDR3 extends over 14 amino acids. This CDR3 is CASSIGGMAYEQYF. CDR3 DNA: TGTGCCAGTAGTATTGGGGGGATGGCCTACGAGCAGTACTTC.

The chain combines TRBV27 with TRBJ1-2; 9 nucleotides agree with TRBD1. Germline CDR1 reads MNHEY; CDR2 reads SMNVEV (reference sequence). The ends lost 6 bases at V and 9 bases at J; junction bases unmatched: 11. This CDR3 contains 14 residues. The CDR3 is CASSYGQGIYSYTF. CDR3 sequence (DNA): TGTGCCAGCAGCTACGGACAGGGGATATATAGCTACACCTTC.

The chain joins TRBV6-5 to TRBJ2-7, with TRBD1 as a possible D gene (5 bases). CDR1 and CDR2 (germline): MNHEY, SVGAGI. Trimming removed 8 bases from V and 4 bases from J, with 9 bases in between. The CDR3 consists of 11 residues. The CDR3 DNA follows: TGTGCCAGCCAAGACAGATACGAGCAGTACTTC. Amino acids: CASQDRYEQYF.

The V call is TRBV4-1, the J call TRBJ2-7, with 10 bases lining up with TRBD1. Trimming removed 4 bases from V and 6 bases from J; junction bases left unmatched: 12. Per germline, CDR1 MGHRA and CDR2 YSYEKL. There are 16 residues in the CDR3. CDR3 region: CASSLTGTGAQIEQYF. CDR3 coding DNA: TGCGCCAGCAGCCTCACCGGGACAGGGGCCCAAATCGAGCAGTACTTC.

The chain is built from TRBV6-5 and TRBJ2-6, with D unresolved. Trimming left V 8 bases short and J 1 base short, with 9 bases between. This CDR3 spans 14 amino acids. Germline assignment: CDR1 MNHEY and CDR2 SVGAGI. CDR3 nucleotides: TGTGCCAGCGATAAGCATTCTGGGGCCAACGTCCTGACTTTC. Its translation: CASDKHSGANVLTF.

This rearrangement joins TRBV11-3 to TRBJ1-1; D gene unclear. V was trimmed by 2 bases and J by 0 bases, leaving 4 bases between them. In germline, CDR1 is SGHNT, CDR2 YENEEA. This CDR3 has 13 amino acids. CDR3 nucleotides: TGTGCCAGCAGCTTAATGATGAACACTGAAGCTTTCTTT. Its protein is CASSLMMNTEAFF.

This clone was observed once. This chain connects TRBV15 to TRBJ2-7; D is unclear. V was pared by 3 bases and J by 5 bases, with 17 bases between. From germline, CDR1 is LNHNV and CDR2 YYDKDF (reference sequence). CDR3 length: 15 amino acids. The CDR3 nucleotides read TGTGCCACCAGCAGCTCTCGGCCGCCCGGCGACGAGCAGTACTTC. Translation: CATSSSRPPGDEQYF.

The V gene is TRBV7-3, the J gene TRBJ1-1, with D perhaps TRBD1 (6 bases). Germline loops: CDR1 SGHTA, CDR2 FQGTGA. V was shortened by 5 bases and J by 3 bases, with 16 bases between the two germline ends. The CDR3 is 15 amino acids. The CDR3 sequence: CASSPHRVPDTEAFF. DNA for the CDR3: TGTGCCAGCAGCCCACACAGGGTGCCGGACACTGAAGCTTTCTTT.

In nucleotides, the CDR3 is TGTGCCAGCTCACCAAACCCCACGAACACTGAAGCTTTCTTT. The encoded protein is CASSPNPTNTEAFF. V is TRBV18 and J is TRBJ1-1; D is ambiguous. V lost 2 bases and J 1 base, leaving 8 bases between the germline ends. The CDR3 length is 14 residues. The germline gives CDR1 KGHSH, CDR2 LQKENI.

This clone was detected only once. V and J are TRBV2 and TRBJ1-5; 7 bases line up with TRBD1. The CDR3 runs 15 residues. CDR1 and CDR2 from the germline V gene are SNHLY and FYNNEI. J was trimmed by 0 bases and V by 4 bases; bases with no gene match: 3. The CDR3 bases are TGTGCCAGCAGTGTAGGACAGGCTAGCAATCAGCCCCAGCATTTT. This encodes CASSVGQASNQPQHF. Supplemented by reference TRBV2 and TRBJ1-5, the full variable domain reads EPEVTQTPSHQVTQMGQEVILRCVPISNHLYFYWYRQILGQKVEFLVSFYNNEISEKSEIFDDQFSVERPDGSNFTLKIRSTKLEDSAMYFCASSVGQASNQPQHFGDGTRLSIL.

The chain recombines TRBV27 with TRBJ2-7; no firm D call. Germline V gene lookup returns CDR1 MNHEY and CDR2 SMNVEV (reference sequence). CDR3 length: 13 residues. The germline V and J ends were trimmed by 3 bases and 6 bases, with 12 bases remaining between them. The CDR3 DNA reads as TGTGCCAGCAGTTTTTTTAGGGTCGGCGAGCAGTACTTC. This translates into CASSFFRVGEQYF.

J is TRBJ2-3 and V is TRBV7-2, with TRBD2 matching 15 bases. Germline-derived CDR1 and CDR2 are SGHTA and FQGNSA. Trimming at V came to 4 bases and at J to 4 bases, leaving 6 bases not matched to a gene. The CDR3 is 17 residues long. CDR3 coding DNA: TGTGCCAGCAGCTCAGGACTAGCGGGGGGGCCCTCAGATACGCAGTATTTT. This codes for CASSSGLAGGPSDTQYF.

V usage is TRBV6-1 and J usage is TRBJ1-4, with D hard to call. The germline V and J ends were trimmed by 5 bases and 6 bases, with 19 bases remaining between them. CDR3 length equals 16 residues. Germline lookup yields CDR1 MNHNS and CDR2 SASEGT. As DNA, the CDR3 is TGTGCCAGCAGTAAAGAACGCCCCGGCCTGTATGAAAAACTGTTTTTT. The encoded protein is CASSKERPGLYEKLFF.